This is a list of T cell receptor beta chains from one sample in a study of technical replicates of blood from a few donors. Sequencing was performed with immunoSEQ multiplex PCR; in TCRdb, only in-frame clones are kept and a portion is missing. The sample lists about 86,000 clones; 96% were seen once. The source material was T cells isolated from PBMCs. These receptors were obtained from a human donor in good health. The CDR3 runs from the conserved cysteine through the conserved F or W. D genes are given only for firm matches. Where a row states a size, it is once, few, many or the class of an expanded clone; other rows omit it.

CDR3 protein: CASSPWTSMNTGELFF
CDR3 DNA: TGTGCCAGCAGCCCCTGGACTAGCATGAACACCGGGGAGCTGTTTTTT
V gene: TRBV11-3
D gene: TRBD2
clone size: .
J gene: TRBJ2-2

CDR3 protein: CASGPGVAYYEQYF
CDR3 DNA: TGTGCCAGCGGTCCGGGAGTTGCCTACTACGAGCAGTACTTC
V gene: TRBV2
D gene: .
clone size: .
J gene: TRBJ2-7

CDR3 protein: CASRTLGTGHQPQHF
CDR3 DNA: TGTGCCAGTAGGACCTTAGGGACAGGGCATCAGCCCCAGCATTTT
V gene: TRBV19
D gene: TRBD1
clone size: .
J gene: TRBJ1-5

CDR3 protein: CASSPGTPEAFF
CDR3 DNA: TGTGCCAGCAGTCCCGGGACACCCGAGGCTTTCTTT
V gene: TRBV7-2
D gene: .
clone size: once
J gene: TRBJ1-1

CDR3 protein: CASSLERENTGELFF
CDR3 DNA: TGTGCCAGCAGCTTAGAACGGGAGAACACCGGGGAGCTGTTTTTT
V gene: TRBV13
D gene: .
clone size: once
J gene: TRBJ2-2

CDR3 protein: CASSLPGRTSGISYEQYF
CDR3 DNA: TGTGCCAGCAGCTTACCAGGCAGGACTAGCGGGATCTCCTACGAGCAGTACTTC
V gene: TRBV7-2
D gene: TRBD2
clone size: .
J gene: TRBJ2-7

CDR3 protein: CASSYNRVNTEAFF
CDR3 DNA: TGTGCCAGCAGTTATAACAGGGTGAACACTGAAGCTTTCTTT
V gene: TRBV27
D gene: .
clone size: .
J gene: TRBJ1-1

CDR3 protein: CASSESFAGVVGEQYF
CDR3 DNA: TGTGCCAGCAGTGAATCTTTTGCGGGGGTGGTCGGCGAGCAGTACTTC
V gene: TRBV25-1
D gene: TRBD2
clone size: .
J gene: TRBJ2-7

CDR3 protein: CASSSSGLANEQFF
CDR3 DNA: TGTGCCAGCAGTTCCTCGGGACTAGCCAATGAGCAGTTCTTC
V gene: TRBV28
D gene: TRBD2
clone size: once
J gene: TRBJ2-1

CDR3 protein: CASRGTSSYEQYF
CDR3 DNA: TGTGCCAGCAGGGGGACTAGCAGCTACGAGCAGTACTTC
V gene: TRBV2
D gene: TRBD2
clone size: .
J gene: TRBJ2-7

CDR3 protein: CASSRIPSGVYEQYF
CDR3 DNA: TGTGCCAGCAGTCGCATTCCTAGCGGGGTATACGAGCAGTACTTC
V gene: TRBV27
D gene: TRBD2
clone size: .
J gene: TRBJ2-7

CDR3 protein: CASSFSGLAGANEQFF
CDR3 DNA: TGTGCCAGCAGCTTTTCTGGACTAGCGGGAGCCAATGAGCAGTTCTTC
V gene: TRBV7-9
D gene: TRBD2
clone size: .
J gene: TRBJ2-1

CDR3 protein: CAIGLKADTQYF
CDR3 DNA: TGTGCCATCGGGCTGAAGGCAGATACGCAGTATTTT
V gene: TRBV10-3
D gene: .
clone size: .
J gene: TRBJ2-3

CDR3 protein: CASMGTGKNEQFF
CDR3 DNA: TGTGCCAGCATGGGGACAGGGAAGAATGAGCAGTTCTTC
V gene: TRBV2
D gene: TRBD1
clone size: .
J gene: TRBJ2-1

CDR3 protein: CASSLGRVGEQFF
CDR3 DNA: TGCGCCAGCAGCTTAGGCAGGGTCGGTGAGCAGTTCTTC
V gene: TRBV5-1
D gene: .
clone size: once
J gene: TRBJ2-1

CDR3 protein: CASSSQGNEQFF
CDR3 DNA: TGCGCCAGCAGCTCCCAGGGCAATGAGCAGTTCTTC
V gene: TRBV5-1
D gene: .
clone size: .
J gene: TRBJ2-1

CDR3 protein: CASSVVMAAENTEAFF
CDR3 DNA: TGTGCCAGCAGCGTAGTAATGGCAGCGGAGAACACTGAAGCTTTCTTT
V gene: TRBV9
D gene: .
clone size: .
J gene: TRBJ1-1

CDR3 protein: CATGTGVFTGELFF
CDR3 DNA: TGTGCCACCGGGACAGGGGTTTTCACCGGGGAGCTGTTTTTT
V gene: TRBV28
D gene: TRBD1
clone size: once
J gene: TRBJ2-2

CDR3 protein: CAISESHRETQYF
CDR3 DNA: TGTGCCATCAGTGAAAGTCACAGGGAGACCCAGTACTTC
V gene: TRBV10-3
D gene: .
clone size: once
J gene: TRBJ2-5

CDR3 protein: CASAYGDTQYF
CDR3 DNA: TGTGCCAGCGCCTATGGAGATACGCAGTATTTT
V gene: TRBV2
D gene: .
clone size: .
J gene: TRBJ2-3

CDR3 protein: CASSVGRGFVDEQFF
CDR3 DNA: TGTGCCAGCAGCGTAGGTCGGGGGTTCGTGGATGAGCAGTTCTTC
V gene: TRBV9
D gene: .
clone size: once
J gene: TRBJ2-1

CDR3 protein: CASSDSRDTATNEKLFF
CDR3 DNA: TGTGCCAGCAGTGACTCCCGGGACACTGCAACTAATGAAAAACTGTTTTTT
V gene: TRBV6-4
D gene: .
clone size: .
J gene: TRBJ1-4

CDR3 protein: CASSPEGGPETQYF
CDR3 DNA: TGTGCCAGCTCACCAGAGGGAGGCCCCGAGACCCAGTACTTC
V gene: TRBV18
D gene: .
clone size: .
J gene: TRBJ2-5

CDR3 protein: CASSFWSSGFPDTQYF
CDR3 DNA: TGTGCCAGCAGTTTCTGGTCTAGCGGGTTCCCCGATACGCAGTATTTT
V gene: TRBV27
D gene: TRBD2
clone size: .
J gene: TRBJ2-3

CDR3 protein: CASKDTMIYYEQYF
CDR3 DNA: TGTGCCAGCAAAGATACAATGATATACTACGAGCAGTACTTC
V gene: TRBV6-5
D gene: .
clone size: .
J gene: TRBJ2-7

CDR3 protein: CASSFGNRGSNQPQHF
CDR3 DNA: TGTGCCAGCAGCTTCGGGAACAGGGGAAGCAATCAGCCCCAGCATTTT
V gene: TRBV28
D gene: TRBD1
clone size: .
J gene: TRBJ1-5

CDR3 protein: CASSLLGRNEQFF
CDR3 DNA: TGTGCCAGCAGCCTCCTGGGGAGGAATGAGCAGTTCTTC
V gene: TRBV11-2
D gene: .
clone size: .
J gene: TRBJ2-1

CDR3 protein: CATSRGTVQQETQYF
CDR3 DNA: TGTGCCACCAGCAGAGGGACAGTCCAACAAGAGACCCAGTACTTC
V gene: TRBV15
D gene: .
clone size: .
J gene: TRBJ2-5

CDR3 protein: CASTSRDSHYEQYF
CDR3 DNA: TGTGCCAGTACCTCCCGGGACAGCCACTACGAGCAGTACTTC
V gene: TRBV19
D gene: TRBD1
clone size: .
J gene: TRBJ2-7

CDR3 protein: CASSPDGGGGGYEQYF
CDR3 DNA: TGCGCCAGCAGCCCAGACGGTGGCGGGGGGGGCTACGAGCAGTACTTC
V gene: TRBV5-1
D gene: TRBD2
clone size: .
J gene: TRBJ2-7

CDR3 protein: CASSVTEIQETQYF
CDR3 DNA: TGTGCCAGCAGCGTGACAGAGATCCAAGAGACCCAGTACTTC
V gene: TRBV25-1
D gene: .
clone size: .
J gene: TRBJ2-5

CDR3 protein: CASSVAVSGRSTSSSYNEQFF
CDR3 DNA: TGTGCCAGCAGCGTAGCTGTCAGCGGGAGGTCAACGAGTTCTAGCTACAATGAGCAGTTCTTC
V gene: TRBV9
D gene: TRBD2
clone size: .
J gene: TRBJ2-1

CDR3 protein: CASGLGETQYF
CDR3 DNA: TGTGCTAGTGGGCTCGGGGAGACCCAGTACTTC
V gene: TRBV12-5
D gene: .
clone size: .
J gene: TRBJ2-5

CDR3 protein: CASSETGTGEETQYF
CDR3 DNA: TGTGCCAGCAGTGAAACCGGGACAGGGGAAGAGACCCAGTACTTC
V gene: TRBV25-1
D gene: TRBD1
clone size: .
J gene: TRBJ2-5

CDR3 protein: CASSQSAADMRGYTF
CDR3 DNA: TGTGCCAGCAGCCAATCTGCCGCGGACATGCGAGGCTACACCTTC
V gene: TRBV16
D gene: .
clone size: .
J gene: TRBJ1-2

CDR3 protein: CAWSRGGPNTDTQYF
CDR3 DNA: TGTGCCTGGAGTAGAGGCGGCCCTAACACAGATACGCAGTATTTT
V gene: TRBV30
D gene: .
clone size: .
J gene: TRBJ2-3

CDR3 protein: CASSWTGVDGYTF
CDR3 DNA: TGTGCCAGCAGCTGGACAGGGGTGGACGGCTACACCTTC
V gene: TRBV5-4
D gene: TRBD1
clone size: once
J gene: TRBJ1-2

CDR3 protein: CASSSLAKEVNEQFF
CDR3 DNA: TGTGCCAGTAGTTCTCTAGCTAAAGAGGTCAATGAGCAGTTCTTC
V gene: TRBV19
D gene: .
clone size: .
J gene: TRBJ2-1

CDR3 protein: CAWSHKTGSEQYF
CDR3 DNA: TGTGCCTGGAGTCATAAGACAGGGTCCGAGCAGTACTTC
V gene: TRBV30
D gene: TRBD1
clone size: .
J gene: TRBJ2-7

CDR3 protein: CAISVGTGSADTQYF
CDR3 DNA: TGTGCCATCAGTGTAGGGACAGGGTCGGCAGATACGCAGTATTTT
V gene: TRBV10-3
D gene: TRBD1
clone size: .
J gene: TRBJ2-3

CDR3 protein: CATTTGEGSYEQYF
CDR3 DNA: TGTGCCACGACAACGGGGGAAGGATCCTACGAGCAGTACTTC
V gene: TRBV28
D gene: .
clone size: .
J gene: TRBJ2-7

CDR3 protein: CASSLNGDSYNEQFF
CDR3 DNA: TGTGCCAGCAGCCTAAATGGAGACTCCTACAATGAGCAGTTCTTC
V gene: TRBV7-3
D gene: .
clone size: .
J gene: TRBJ2-1

CDR3 protein: CASSTGGQSNQPQHF
CDR3 DNA: TGTGCCAGCAGCACAGGGGGACAGAGCAATCAGCCCCAGCATTTT
V gene: TRBV9
D gene: TRBD1
clone size: .
J gene: TRBJ1-5

CDR3 protein: CASRYEHSGANVLTF
CDR3 DNA: TGTGCCAGCAGATACGAACACTCTGGGGCCAACGTCCTGACTTTC
V gene: TRBV6-5
D gene: .
clone size: .
J gene: TRBJ2-6

CDR3 protein: CASSDDRLEAFF
CDR3 DNA: TGTGCCAGCAGCGATGACCGACTCGAAGCTTTCTTT
V gene: TRBV5-4
D gene: .
clone size: few
J gene: TRBJ1-1

CDR3 protein: CASRETSGKVGELFF
CDR3 DNA: TGCGCCAGCAGAGAGACTAGCGGGAAGGTCGGGGAGCTGTTTTTT
V gene: TRBV5-1
D gene: TRBD2
clone size: few
J gene: TRBJ2-2

CDR3 protein: CASGHLGATEAFF
CDR3 DNA: TGTGCCAGTGGACATTTGGGGGCCACTGAAGCTTTCTTT
V gene: TRBV19
D gene: .
clone size: few
J gene: TRBJ1-1

CDR3 protein: CASSPGLAPSSYEQYF
CDR3 DNA: TGTGCCAGCAGCCCGGGACTAGCGCCTAGCTCCTACGAGCAGTACTTC
V gene: TRBV9
D gene: TRBD2
clone size: .
J gene: TRBJ2-7

CDR3 protein: CASSLLAGVSDTQYF
CDR3 DNA: TGTGCCAGCAGTTTACTCGCGGGAGTATCAGATACGCAGTATTTT
V gene: TRBV27
D gene: TRBD2
clone size: once
J gene: TRBJ2-3